These 13 T cell receptor beta chains were sequenced from one sample in a study of blood T cell repertoires in COVID-19. Generated by immunoSEQ multiplex PCR, the TCRdb table keeps only in-frame clones and is missing some. This table holds 240,000 or so clones, about 88% found once. Material for sequencing was peripheral blood. These receptors were collected from a woman in her thirties or forties who had recovered from COVID-19.

V is TRBV29-1 and J is TRBJ2-1; TRBD2 aligns across 7 bases. CDR1 and CDR2 (germline): SQVTM, ANQGSEA. The CDR3 is 13 residues long. V was clipped by 4 bases and J by 5 bases; unmatched bases: 5. CDR3 bases: TGCAGCGTTGGAGGGGACTACAACAATGAGCAGTTCTTC. Translated, it gives CSVGGDYNNEQFF.

This sequence joins TRBV21-1 and TRBJ2-1; the tabulated D call, TRBD2, remains unverified against the DNA. TRBV21-1 is a pseudogene segment. There are 12 residues in the CDR3. CDR3 in amino acids: CASSPQRGEQFF. The CDR3, as DNA: TGTGCCAGCAGCCCCCAGCGCGGAGAGCAGTTCTTC.

The chain couples TRBV24-1 to TRBJ2-5; D gene uncertain. V was shortened by 7 bases and J by 5 bases, with 7 bases between the two germline ends. Germline V gene sequence: CDR1 KGHDR, CDR2 SFDVKD. This CDR3 has 11 amino acids. The CDR3 protein is CATSLGETQYF. The CDR3 DNA sequence: TGTGCCACCAGCCTCGGGGAGACCCAGTACTTC.

The chain couples TRBV30 to TRBJ2-7; 10 nucleotides align to TRBD2. Germline trimming cut 0 bases from V and 6 bases from J; bases unmatched to any gene: 5. CDR1 is GTSNPN, CDR2 SVGIG, per germline (reference sequence). CDR3 length: 14 amino acids. The CDR3 DNA is TGTGCCTGGAGTGTACGGGCTAGCGGGGGCGAGCAGTACTTC. Translation gives CAWSVRASGGEQYF.

The rearrangement joins TRBV3-1 (or the pseudogene TRBV3-2) to TRBJ1-4, with D possibly being TRBD1 (6 bases). Trimming removed 0 bases at V and 6 bases at J, with 14 bases between. CDR3 length: 16 residues. Germline lookup yields CDR1 LGHDT and CDR2 YNNKEL (reference sequence). The CDR3 protein is CASSQDGAGVYEKLFF. Here the CDR3 DNA reads TGTGCCAGCAGCCAAGATGGGGCAGGGGTTTATGAAAAACTGTTTTTT.

This sequence joins TRBV3-1 (or the pseudogene TRBV3-2) and TRBJ2-1, with D tentatively TRBD2 (6 bases). V was cut by 3 bases and J by 6 bases, with 9 bases left in between. Germline CDR1 reads LGHDT; CDR2 reads YNNKEL (reference sequence). The CDR3 runs 13 residues. In nucleotides, the CDR3 is TGTGCCAGCAGCCAGGGGGGTGGCAATGAGCAGTTCTTC. This codes for CASSQGGGNEQFF.

The chain combines TRBV7-8 with TRBJ2-1; 8 positions agree with TRBD2. Germline trimming cut 1 base from V and 7 bases from J; bases unmatched to any gene: 15. The CDR3 totals 18 residues. The germline V gene has CDR1 SGHVS and CDR2 FQNEAQ. In DNA form, the CDR3 reads TGTGCCAGCAGCTTAGGCTGGCGGGAGGCCACACCTCGGAATGAGCAGTTCTTC. It codes for CASSLGWREATPRNEQFF.

The chain is built from TRBV10-3 and TRBJ1-1; 10 bases align to TRBD1. The V and J ends lost 8 bases and 5 bases, in that order; junction bases with no gene match: 5. This CDR3 is built from 13 residues. The germline gives CDR1 ENHRY, CDR2 SYGVKD. The DNA of the CDR3 is TGTGCCATCGGAGTGGGACAGGGGACTGAAGCTTTCTTT. Protein: CAIGVGQGTEAFF.

This chain connects TRBV5-1 to TRBJ2-3; TRBD2 is a possible D gene (6 bases). Per germline, CDR1 SGHRS and CDR2 YFSETQ. CDR3 size: 16 residues. V was clipped by 4 bases and J by 3 bases, with 18 bases between them. CDR3 amino acids: CASSPGVFKGTDTQYF. DNA of the CDR3: TGCGCCAGCAGCCCGGGGGTCTTTAAGGGAACAGATACGCAGTATTTT. The full variable domain, in which reference TRBV5-1 and TRBJ2-3 provide the parts outside the CDR3, is KAGVTQTPRYLIKTRGQQVTLSCSPISGHRSVSWYQQTPGQGLQFLFEYFSETQRNKGNFPGRFSGRQFSNSRSEMNVSTLELGDSALYLCASSPGVFKGTDTQYFGPGTRLTVL.

The chain employs TRBV7-8 and TRBJ2-1; 7 bases fit TRBD1. From germline, CDR1 is SGHVS and CDR2 FQNEAQ. V was clipped by 1 base and J by 6 bases; unmatched bases: 6. This CDR3 contains 15 residues. The CDR3 sequence: CASSLGQGGVNEQFF. CDR3 coding DNA: TGTGCCAGCAGCTTAGGACAGGGTGGGGTCAATGAGCAGTTCTTC.

The chain combines TRBV5-4 with TRBJ2-1, with 12 bases aligning to TRBD2. V shed 4 bases, J shed 6 bases, and the junction held 8 bases outside the gene matches. The CDR3 loop spans 16 amino acids. The V gene's germline CDR1 is SGHNT and CDR2 YYREEE (reference sequence). The CDR3 here is CASSKGGLAGSNEQFF. The CDR3 DNA reads TGTGCCAGCAGCAAGGGGGGACTAGCGGGTAGCAATGAGCAGTTCTTC.

The V and J genes are TRBV23-1 and TRBJ2-7; 8 bases line up with TRBD1. TRBV23-1 is classed as an ORF, of uncertain function. Trimming took 6 bases from V and 0 from J; bases not matched to a gene: 7. This CDR3 has 15 residues. CDR3 in amino acids: CASSLRDRPSYEQYF. DNA of the CDR3: TGCGCCAGCAGCCTCCGGGACAGGCCCTCCTACGAGCAGTACTTC.

This sequence joins TRBV7-3 and TRBJ2-3; no firm D call. Trimming removed 5 bases from V and 3 bases from J, with 12 bases in between. Per the germline V gene, CDR1 is SGHTA and CDR2 is FQGTGA. The CDR3 is 14 residues long. The CDR3 nucleotides read TGTGCCAGCAGCCCCGGCTGGGCTACAGATACGCAGTATTTT. Residues: CASSPGWATDTQYF.